This TCR beta chain stems from a study of blood T cell repertoires in COVID-19. Study details: Sites across the United States, Italy and Spain contributed samples from acute and convalescent COVID-19. From T cells, B-cell-depleted T cells, or PBMCs came the material, which was cDNA or gDNA.

Germline V gene sequence: CDR1 LNHDA, CDR2 SQIVND (reference sequence). The CDR3 totals 12 residues. Trimming shortened V by 7 bases and J by 3 bases, and 9 bases separated the two germline ends. In the original workflow: Amplification of reference gene primers was used by the study to estimate nucleated cell counts. Generated by immunoSEQ multiplex PCR, the TCRdb table keeps only in-frame clones and is missing some. Clone size and the V and J calls come from that table; the DNA yielded D and trimming. The sample lists about 150,000 clones, around 87% seen once, with about 2.5% in the top ten. This clone showed up just once. Patients at the Seattle site were enrolled during active infection and followed longitudinally.

Sequencing was carried out using peripheral blood. The sequence was collected from a woman over 75 with COVID-19, enrolled during active disease. The chain employs TRBV19 and TRBJ1-1; D is possibly TRBD1 (6 bases). The DNA of the CDR3 is TGTGCCAGTAACGGGGGGCACACTGAAGCTTTCTTT. Encoded protein: CASNGGHTEAFF.